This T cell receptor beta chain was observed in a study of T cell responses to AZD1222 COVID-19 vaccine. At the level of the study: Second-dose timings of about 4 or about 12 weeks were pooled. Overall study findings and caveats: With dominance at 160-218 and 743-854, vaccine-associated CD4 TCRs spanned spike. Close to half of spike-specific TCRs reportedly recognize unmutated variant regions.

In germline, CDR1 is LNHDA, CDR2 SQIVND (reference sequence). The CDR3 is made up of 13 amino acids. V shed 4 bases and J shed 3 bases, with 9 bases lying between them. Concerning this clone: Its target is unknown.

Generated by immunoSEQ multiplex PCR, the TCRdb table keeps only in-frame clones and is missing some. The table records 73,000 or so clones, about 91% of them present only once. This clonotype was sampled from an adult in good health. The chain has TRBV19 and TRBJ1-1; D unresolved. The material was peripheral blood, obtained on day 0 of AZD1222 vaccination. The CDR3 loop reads CASSKEGYTEAFF. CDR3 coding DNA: TGTGCCAGTAGTAAGGAGGGTTACACTGAAGCTTTCTTT.